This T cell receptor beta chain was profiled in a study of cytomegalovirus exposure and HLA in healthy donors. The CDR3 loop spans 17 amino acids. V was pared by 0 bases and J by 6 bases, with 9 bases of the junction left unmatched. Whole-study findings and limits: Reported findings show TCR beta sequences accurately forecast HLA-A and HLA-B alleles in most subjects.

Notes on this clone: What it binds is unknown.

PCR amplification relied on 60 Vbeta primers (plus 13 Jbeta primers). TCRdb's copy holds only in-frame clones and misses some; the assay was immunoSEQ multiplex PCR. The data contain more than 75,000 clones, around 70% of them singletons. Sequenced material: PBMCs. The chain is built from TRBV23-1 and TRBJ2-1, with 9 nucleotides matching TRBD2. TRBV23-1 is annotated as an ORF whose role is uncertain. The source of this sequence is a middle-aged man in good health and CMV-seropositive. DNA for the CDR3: TGCGCCAGCAGTCAATCAGGGAGGCGGGAGGGAAGCAATGAGCAGTTCTTC. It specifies CASSQSGRREGSNEQFF.